The entry below gives a single T cell receptor (beta chain) sequence along with its context. There are a few counts of this clonotype. Its antigen is not yet known. The record has no base qualities; no much larger clone is one base away. Libraries were made using PCR. DNA from cultured CD4+ T cells underwent TCR sequencing with the Oncomine TCR Beta short-read assay at the Johns Hopkins FTIC core. The QIAamp micro DNA kit was used to extract genomic DNA from the cultured CD4+ T cells. Oncomine TCR Beta libraries from cultured CD4+ T cells were pooled with unique dual indexes and sequenced on an Illumina iSeq 100. On the study's bioinformatics: Non-productive sequences were removed, and CDR3s not starting with C, not ending with F or W, or shorter than 7 amino acids were discarded. Antigen-specific clonotypes were identified with the MANAFEST web application by comparing peptide-stimulated wells with reference and other culture wells. To be called positive, a clone needed an FDR below 0.05, an odds ratio above 5, and a productive frequency above 0.1% in at least two of three replicate wells. A clonotype was classed as cross-reactive if the clonotype showed significant expansion both in SARS-CoV-2 spike wells and in at least one common cold coronavirus spike condition. Levenshtein distances (stringdist) and unrooted phylogenetic trees (ape) in R version 3.6.1 were used to assess CDR3 homology. The public reads were quality trimmed at Q25 with fastp and then assembled into clones with MiXCR by TCRdb, keeping productive beta chains. Each entry is one CDR3 protein sequence, shown with its most common DNA and genes. The V and J calls follow TCRdb's processing rather than the paper's. The sample table lists some 9,000 distinct CDR3 sequences, 52% of them with a count of one. The ten largest make up roughly 17% of the sample.

This entry is derived from a study of vaccination and CD4 T cells after COVID-19 (dated by TCRdb to between 2021 and 2024). As for the study more broadly: Convalescent patients had a positive SARS-CoV-2 result on nasal swab PCR, and of these patients, several had mild disease and one had severe disease. The spike-specific CD4+ TCR repertoire was compared before and after mRNA vaccination in ten to eleven COVID-19 convalescent patients and a handful of infection-naive healthy vaccine recipients. Overlapping spike peptide pools from SARS-CoV-2 and from the common cold coronaviruses HCoV-NL63, HCoV-OC43 and HCoV-229E were used as culture stimuli. Participants received two doses of either the Pfizer-BioNTech BNT162b2 vaccine (n=8) or the Moderna mRNA-1273 vaccine (n=2). In control cultures, a CEFX viral epitope pool was used as positive control, an HIV-1 Nef peptide pool was used as negative control, or no peptide was added. Post-COVID blood samples were collected from convalescent patients a median of roughly 100 days after diagnosis, with a range of roughly 30 to 170 days. Six males and four females were included in the convalescent cohort, with two Hispanic individuals, seven Caucasians, two Asians and one multiracial person represented. The time from the second vaccine dose to post-vaccine blood sampling had a median of roughly 79 days and ranged from roughly 12 to 241 days.

Germline trimming: 5 bases from V, 3 bases from J; junction bases outside gene matches: 8. The CDR3 sequence holds 17 residues, the cysteine and phenylalanine included. Only the CDR3 region is kept as DNA, spanning 51 bases read in frame from base 1. For CDR1 and CDR2, the germline V gene lists SGHTA and FQGNSA. The treatment or condition label, read with the paper, signifies: roughly ten-day PBMC culture with coronavirus spike peptide pools or control peptides (ViraFEST assay). The study used the ViraFEST assay, which expanded antigen-specific T cells with peptide pools and then identified expanded clonotypes by TCR sequencing. The positive SARS-CoV-2 PCR tests of the convalescent patients were dated from March to December 2020, before the Alpha, Beta and Delta variants emerged in the United States. Around 2 million PBMCs per well were cultured in IMDM with roughly 5% human AB serum and about 9.7 IU/ml IL-2, plus 10 ug/ml peptide pools. On days 3 and 7, half of the culture medium was replaced with fresh IL-2-containing medium. After about 11 days of culture, CD4+ T cells were isolated by negative selection using the EasySep CD4+ T cell isolation kit. PBMCs were separated from whole blood using Ficoll-Paque Plus gradient centrifugation and then either used fresh or cryopreserved at -140C. Each culture condition was generally run in triplicate wells.

Results and caveats for the whole study, not just this receptor: Among convalescent patients, a median about 86% of the SARS-CoV-2-reactive clones seen after vaccination appeared only after vaccination, which suggests priming specific to the vaccine. Only a relatively small number of convalescent patients were included in the study, and early timepoints following natural infection were not analyzed. An increase in the median number of SARS-CoV-2-reactive clonotypes from around 20 after infection to 38 after vaccination was observed, but the change was not found to be significant. Nearly all vaccine-specific clones in convalescent patients (304 of 307) were mono-reactive for SARS-CoV-2 spike rather than cross-reactive with common cold coronaviruses.

The chain is assembled from TRBV7-2 and TRBJ2-4; TRBD2 aligns with 12 central bases. The TCR originated in a human donor who had recovered from COVID-19. Sequencing was done on a sample of CD4+ T cells from blood, cultured in vitro. The DNA sequence follows: TGTGCCAGCAGCCCCCAGACACTAGCGGGAGGCAAAAACATTCAGTACTTC. This is translated as CASSPQTLAGGKNIQYF.